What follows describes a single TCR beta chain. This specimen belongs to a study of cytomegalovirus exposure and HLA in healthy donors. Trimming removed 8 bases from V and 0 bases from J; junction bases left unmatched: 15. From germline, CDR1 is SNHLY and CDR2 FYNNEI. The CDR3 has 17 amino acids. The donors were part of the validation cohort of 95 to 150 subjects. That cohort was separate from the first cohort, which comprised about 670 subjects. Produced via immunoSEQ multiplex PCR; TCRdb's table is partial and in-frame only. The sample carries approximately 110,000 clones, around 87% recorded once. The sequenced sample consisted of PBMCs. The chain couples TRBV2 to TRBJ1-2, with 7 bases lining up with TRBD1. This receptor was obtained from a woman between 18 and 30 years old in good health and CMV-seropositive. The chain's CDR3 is CASGPGTVKKANYGYTF. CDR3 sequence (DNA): TGTGCCAGCGGGCCTGGGACAGTAAAGAAAGCTAACTATGGCTACACCTTC.